What follows are 30 T cell receptor beta chains derived from one specimen sequenced in a study of cytomegalovirus exposure and HLA in healthy donors. Vbeta (60) and Jbeta (13) primers were used in the PCR. Sequencing was performed with immunoSEQ multiplex PCR; in TCRdb, only in-frame clones are kept and a portion is missing. The sample lists around 130,000 clones; around 77% were seen once. Material: PBMCs. The receptor source for this set is a man aged 25-45 years in good health and CMV-seronegative.

The chain employs TRBV5-1 and TRBJ2-2; 10 nucleotides agree with TRBD1. Unmatched junction bases numbered 4, after V lost 5 bases and J lost 3 bases. Germline V gene lookup returns CDR1 SGHRS and CDR2 YFSETQ. CDR3 length: 15 amino acids. In nucleotides, the CDR3 is TGCGCCAGCAGGGGAGGGACAGGGGACACCGGGGAGCTGTTTTTT. Translation gives CASRGGTGDTGELFF.

The genes are TRBV7-2 and TRBJ2-3; D might be TRBD2 (6 bases). Trimming shortened V by 5 bases and J by 5 bases, and 20 bases separated the two germline ends. The CDR3 loop spans 16 amino acids. The V gene's germline CDR1 is SGHTA and CDR2 FQGNSA. CDR3 in amino acids: CASSPRVGSSVDTQYF. CDR3 coding DNA: TGTGCCAGCAGCCCCCGGGTCGGGAGTTCGGTAGATACGCAGTATTTT.

The rearrangement uses TRBV4-3 and TRBJ1-2; the match to TRBD1 covers 7 bases. V shed 3 bases, J shed 8 bases, and the junction held 12 bases outside the gene matches. The CDR3 length is 15 residues. Germline CDR1 and CDR2: LGHNA and YSLEER. CDR3 sequence: CASSQGRRGRRGYTF. DNA of the CDR3: TGCGCCAGCAGCCAGGGTAGAAGGGGGCGCCGAGGCTACACCTTC.

Only a few counts were recorded for this clone. This sequence joins TRBV6-5 and TRBJ1-4; maybe TRBD1 (5 bases). The germline V gene encodes CDR1 MNHEY and CDR2 SVGAGI. The V end lost 5 bases, the J end lost 3 bases, and 13 bases lay between the germline ends. This CDR3 region has 15 residues. This CDR3 reads CASSHTGSANEKLFF. CDR3 sequence (DNA): TGTGCCAGCAGTCATACAGGTTCAGCTAATGAAAAACTGTTTTTT.

The chain couples TRBV11-2 to TRBJ2-3, with a weak D call TRBD2 (7 bases). The CDR3 has 15 amino acids. The V gene lost 5 bases and the J gene lost 4 bases, with 16 bases spanning the gap. Germline assignment: CDR1 SGHAT and CDR2 FQNNGV. The CDR3 is CASSAMGGGADTQYF. The CDR3 DNA is TGTGCCAGCAGCGCGATGGGCGGGGGCGCAGATACGCAGTATTTT. Together with reference TRBV11-2 and TRBJ2-3, the CDR3 gives the full variable domain: EAGVAQSPRYKIIEKRQSVAFWCNPISGHATLYWYQQILGQGPKLLIQFQNNGVVDDSQLPKDRFSAERLKGVDSTLKIQPAKLEDSAVYLCASSAMGGGADTQYFGPGTRLTVL.

The chain couples TRBV4-3 to TRBJ2-7, with a possible D match to TRBD2 (7 bases). CDR1 LGHNA and CDR2 YSLEER come from the germline V gene. The CDR3 is made up of 15 amino acids. Trimming stripped 3 bases from V and 7 bases from J, with 19 bases between. CDR3 protein: CASSQYGGPKGEQYF. The CDR3 coding sequence is TGCGCCAGCAGCCAGTACGGGGGGCCCAAGGGGGAGCAGTACTTC.

Only a few counts were recorded for this clone. The chain has TRBV5-8 and TRBJ1-2, with TRBD1 matching 9 bases. V shed 4 bases, J shed 0 bases, and the junction held 16 bases outside the gene matches. Germline assignment: CDR1 SGHTS and CDR2 YDEGEE. The CDR3 extends over 19 amino acids. DNA for the CDR3: TGTGCCAGCAGCATCAACAGGGGGCAGCCGATCTCAGCTAACTATGGCTACACCTTC. Its protein is CASSINRGQPISANYGYTF.

The sample holds a few counts of this clone. CDR3 protein: CASASLAGGTYEQYF. The CDR3 region has the DNA TGCGCCAGCGCCTCCTTAGCGGGAGGCACCTACGAGCAGTACTTC. The chain is built from TRBV5-1 and TRBJ2-7; 10 bases agree with TRBD2. Looked up from germline, CDR1 is SGHRS and CDR2 is YFSETQ. The CDR3 contains 15 residues. V was pared by 7 bases and J by 2 bases, with 9 bases of the junction left unmatched.

To note about this clone: One junction end does not reproduce the germline sequence, and a read error may be involved. V and J are TRBV7-7 and TRBJ1-4; D remains ambiguous. The CDR3 has 14 residues. The germline V gene has CDR1 SSHAT and CDR2 FNYEAQ (reference sequence). CDR3 region: CASSLGGPNEKLFF. In DNA form, the CDR3 reads TGTGCTAGCAGCTTGGGAGGGCCTAATGAAAAACTGTTTTTT.

This chain joins TRBV9 and TRBJ2-5, with 13 bases that match TRBD2. This CDR3 is built from 18 residues. V lost 3 bases, J lost 5 bases, and 13 bases stayed unmatched. The germline gives CDR1 SGDLS, CDR2 YYNGEE. CDR3 in amino acids: CASSARPTLAGGLETQYF. In nucleotides, the CDR3 is TGTGCCAGCAGCGCCCGGCCCACACTAGCGGGAGGGCTCGAGACCCAGTACTTC.

The gene calls are TRBV28 and TRBJ2-7; D is possibly TRBD1 (6 bases). V lost 5 bases to trimming and J lost 3 bases, with 17 bases between them. The CDR3 is 15 amino acids. From germline, CDR1 is MDHEN and CDR2 SYDVKM. CDR3 loop: CASSELQGTLYEQYF. CDR3 sequence (DNA): TGTGCCAGCAGTGAACTACAGGGTACCCTCTACGAGCAGTACTTC.

This chain links TRBV6-4 with TRBJ1-5, with 11 bases aligning to TRBD1. From germline, CDR1 is MRHNA and CDR2 SNTAGT. This CDR3 spans 15 amino acids. V gave up 6 bases and J gave up 4 bases; unmatched junction bases: 5. The CDR3 here is CASRAGTGGNQPQHF. In nucleotides, the CDR3 is TGTGCCAGCAGAGCAGGGACAGGGGGAAATCAGCCCCAGCATTTT.

The chain employs TRBV7-2 and TRBJ2-2; D gene unclear. This CDR3 comprises 14 residues. V lost 1 base and J 4 bases, leaving 7 bases between the germline ends. Germline V lookup: CDR1 SGHTA, CDR2 FQGNSA. The CDR3 is CASSLGSFTGELFF. The CDR3 bases are TGTGCCAGCAGCTTAGGCAGTTTCACCGGGGAGCTGTTTTTT.

The chain couples TRBV25-1 to TRBJ2-5; a possible D gene is TRBD1 (5 bases). The end of the DNA aligns better with TRBJ2-7, so the J call may be wrong. The length of the CDR3 is 13 residues. CDR1 and CDR2 (germline): MGHDK, SYGVNS. CDR3 DNA sequence: TGTGCCAGCAGTGAGCAGGGTACATACGAGCAGTACTTC. It encodes CASSEQGTYEQYF.

The chain combines TRBV7-2 with TRBJ2-6; 9 bases fit TRBD1. The V gene's germline CDR1 is SGHTA and CDR2 FQGNSA. Germline trimming cut 4 bases from V and 0 bases from J; bases unmatched to any gene: 7. This CDR3 is 18 amino acids long. This chain's CDR3 is CASSSRGTGYSGANVLTF. The CDR3, as DNA: TGTGCCAGCAGCTCCCGGGGGACAGGGTACTCTGGGGCCAACGTCCTGACTTTC.

The chain combines TRBV5-4 with TRBJ2-4; possibly TRBD2 for D (5 bases). CDR1 and CDR2 from the germline V gene are SGHNT and YYREEE (reference sequence). The CDR3 has 13 residues. Trimming left V 4 bases short and J 5 bases short, with 10 bases between. The CDR3 spells CASSLDGENIQYF. The CDR3 bases are TGTGCCAGCAGCCTGGACGGGGAAAACATTCAGTACTTC.

The chain employs TRBV2 and TRBJ1-1, with 9 positions matching TRBD1. Germline CDR1 SNHLY, CDR2 FYNNEI. The junction had 16 bases not matched to a gene; V was cut back by 6 bases and J by 11 bases. CDR3 size: 15 residues. The CDR3 protein is CASRALQGAGHGAFF. CDR3 DNA sequence: TGTGCCAGCAGGGCCTTACAGGGGGCAGGCCATGGGGCTTTCTTT.

This clone occurred a few times. V usage is TRBV25-1 and J usage is TRBJ2-3, with 12 bases that match TRBD2. The CDR3 length is 15 residues. With V trimmed by 6 bases and J by 0 bases, 1 base remained unmatched. CDR1 is MGHDK and CDR2 is SYGVNS in the germline V gene. The DNA for the CDR3 is TGTGCCAGCAGCGGGACTAGCGGGAGCACAGATACGCAGTATTTT. Its translation: CASSGTSGSTDTQYF.

The gene calls are TRBV5-6 and TRBJ2-5, with D unclear. The J call may be in error: the DNA end matches TRBJ2-7 better. CDR1 is SGHDT and CDR2 is YYEEEE in the germline V gene. CDR3 size: 13 residues. CDR3 nucleotides: TGTGCCAGCAGCGCCTTAGACTCCTACGAGCAGTACTTC. Its translation is CASSALDSYEQYF.

The V and J genes are TRBV10-1 and TRBJ1-5; no clear D gene. V lost 4 bases and J lost 2, with 15 bases in between. The length of the CDR3 is 16 residues. Germline V lookup: CDR1 WNHNN, CDR2 SYGVQD (reference sequence). The CDR3 is CASSGYTVPRNQPQHF. The CDR3 region has the DNA TGCGCCAGCAGTGGGTACACAGTGCCCCGCAATCAGCCCCAGCATTTT.

The chain combines TRBV7-8 with TRBJ2-5, with D possibly being TRBD2 (6 bases). CDR3 length equals 16 residues. Germline CDR1 reads SGHVS; CDR2 reads FQNEAQ. V shed 6 bases and J shed 1 base, with 18 bases lying between them. The CDR3 protein is CASRPRRVGSQETQYF. CDR3 sequence (DNA): TGTGCCAGCAGGCCAAGGAGGGTCGGGAGCCAAGAGACCCAGTACTTC. Based on the CDR3 plus reference TRBV7-8 and TRBJ2-5, the full variable domain is GAGVSQSPRYKVAKRGQDVALRCDPISGHVSLFWYQQALGQGPEFLTYFQNEAQLDKSGLPSDRFFAERPEGSVSTLKIQRTQQEDSAVYLCASRPRRVGSQETQYFGPGTRLLVL.

In regard to this clone: Germline is not matched at one junction end, which may reflect a read error. V gene TRBV7-8 combines with J gene TRBJ2-6, with D perhaps matching TRBD1 (5 bases). The CDR3 is made up of 18 amino acids. Germline CDR1 and CDR2: SGHVS and FQNEAQ. CDR3 sequence reads: CASSWVDGAVSGANVLTF. CDR3 bases: TGTGCCAGCAGCTGGGTGGACGGAGCCGTCTCTGGGGCCAACGTCCTGACTTTT. Combining the CDR3 with reference TRBV7-8 and TRBJ2-6 gives the whole variable domain GAGVSQSPRYKVAKRGQDVALRCDPISGHVSLFWYQQALGQGPEFLTYFQNEAQLDKSGLPSDRFFAERPEGSVSTLKIQRTQQEDSAVYLCASSWVDGAVSGANVLTFGAGSRLTVL.

The chain is built from TRBV19 and TRBJ2-3; 10 bases agree with TRBD2. The junction had 2 bases not matched to a gene; V was cut back by 3 bases and J by 2 bases. The germline V gene has CDR1 LNHDA and CDR2 SQIVND (reference sequence). The CDR3 spans 15 residues. For the CDR3, the DNA is TGTGCCAGTAGTATCACTAGCGGGGACACAGATACGCAGTATTTT. Amino acids: CASSITSGDTDTQYF.

The rearrangement joins TRBV7-2 to TRBJ1-3; D unclear. The V end was cut by 10 bases, the J end by 0 bases, with 13 bases between. The germline V gene has CDR1 SGHTA and CDR2 FQGNSA. The CDR3 spans 14 residues. The CDR3 loop is CATPRGGSGNTIYF. The DNA of the CDR3 is TGTGCCACCCCCAGAGGCGGCTCTGGAAACACCATATATTTT.

This sequence joins TRBV19 and TRBJ1-1; D not certain. CDR1 LNHDA and CDR2 SQIVND come from the germline V gene (reference sequence). V was trimmed by 5 bases and J by 2 bases, leaving 15 bases between them. The CDR3 spans 15 residues. The CDR3 nucleotides are TGTGCCAGTAGTGCGGGTCGGGGTTTAAACACTGAAGCTTTCTTT. Amino acid sequence: CASSAGRGLNTEAFF.

CDR3 nucleotides: TGCGCCAGCAGCCGGGGACAGGGGTCTCTCAATGAGCAGTTCTTC. This gives the protein CASSRGQGSLNEQFF. The rearrangement joins TRBV5-1 to TRBJ2-1; 10 positions agree with TRBD1. J lost 6 bases, V lost 4 bases, and 7 bases had no gene match. Germline V CDR1 and CDR2: SGHRS, YFSETQ. This CDR3 is 15 amino acids long.

To note about this clone: Other DNA sequences in this specimen translate into the identical CDR3. V usage is TRBV5-1 and J usage is TRBJ2-3; no clear D. The ends were cut back, 2 bases at V and 3 bases at J, with 7 bases in the middle. Germline values: CDR1 SGHRS, CDR2 YFSETQ. This CDR3 comprises 13 residues. The chain's CDR3 is CASSFGGTDTQYF. The CDR3 DNA reads as TGCGCCAGCAGCTTTGGCGGTACAGATACGCAGTATTTT. The whole variable domain, filled in from reference TRBV5-1 and TRBJ2-3, reads KAGVTQTPRYLIKTRGQQVTLSCSPISGHRSVSWYQQTPGQGLQFLFEYFSETQRNKGNFPGRFSGRQFSNSRSEMNVSTLELGDSALYLCASSFGGTDTQYFGPGTRLTVL.

The chain joins TRBV19 to TRBJ1-5, with D possibly being TRBD1 (5 bases). The germline V gene has CDR1 LNHDA and CDR2 SQIVND (reference sequence). This CDR3 is 15 amino acids long. V dropped 5 bases and J dropped 0 bases, with 11 bases sitting between them. The CDR3, as DNA: TGTGCCAGTAGTGGGGCGGATTATAGCAATCAGCCCCAGCATTTT. This codes for CASSGADYSNQPQHF. Together with reference TRBV19 and TRBJ1-5, the CDR3 gives the full variable domain: DGGITQSPKYLFRKEGQNVTLSCEQNLNHDAMYWYRQDPGQGLRLIYYSQIVNDFQKGDIAEGYSVSREKKESFPLTVTSAQKNPTAFYLCASSGADYSNQPQHFGDGTRLSIL.

The chain carries TRBV27 and TRBJ1-3; D ambiguous. Trimming removed 2 bases at V and 4 bases at J, with 9 bases between. The CDR3 consists of 14 residues. Germline values: CDR1 MNHEY, CDR2 SMNVEV (reference sequence). The CDR3 bases are TGTGCCAGCAGTTTAAACGGGTTAGGAAACACCATATATTTT. Residues: CASSLNGLGNTIYF.

For the CDR3, the DNA is TGTGCCGACGATTCGGGGGACAGGAGCACAGATACGCAGTATTTT. Translating it yields CADDSGDRSTDTQYF. The chain joins TRBV9 to TRBJ2-3, with 8 bases fitting TRBD1. V gave up 10 bases and J gave up 0 bases; unmatched junction bases: 10. Germline V lookup: CDR1 SGDLS, CDR2 YYNGEE. This CDR3 spans 15 amino acids.